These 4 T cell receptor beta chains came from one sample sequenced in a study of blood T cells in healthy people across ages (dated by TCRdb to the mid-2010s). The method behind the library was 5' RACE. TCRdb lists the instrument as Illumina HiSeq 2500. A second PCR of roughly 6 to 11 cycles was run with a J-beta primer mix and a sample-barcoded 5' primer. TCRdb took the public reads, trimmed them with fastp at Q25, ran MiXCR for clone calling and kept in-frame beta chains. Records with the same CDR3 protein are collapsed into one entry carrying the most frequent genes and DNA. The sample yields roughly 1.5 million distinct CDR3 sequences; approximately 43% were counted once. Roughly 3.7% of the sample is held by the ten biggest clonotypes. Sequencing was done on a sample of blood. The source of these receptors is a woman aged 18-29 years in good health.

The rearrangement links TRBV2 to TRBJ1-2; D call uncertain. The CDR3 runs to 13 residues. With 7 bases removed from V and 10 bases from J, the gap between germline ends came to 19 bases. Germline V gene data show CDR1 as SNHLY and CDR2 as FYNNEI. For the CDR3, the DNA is TGTGCCAGCACAGTCGGAACGGGTTGGGTCTACACCTTC. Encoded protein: CASTVGTGWVYTF.

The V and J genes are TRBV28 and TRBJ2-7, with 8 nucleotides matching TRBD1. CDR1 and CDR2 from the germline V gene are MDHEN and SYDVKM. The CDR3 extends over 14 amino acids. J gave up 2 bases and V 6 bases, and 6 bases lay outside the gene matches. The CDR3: CASSWTGHPYEQYF. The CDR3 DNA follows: TGTGCCAGCAGCTGGACAGGGCACCCCTACGAGCAGTACTTC.

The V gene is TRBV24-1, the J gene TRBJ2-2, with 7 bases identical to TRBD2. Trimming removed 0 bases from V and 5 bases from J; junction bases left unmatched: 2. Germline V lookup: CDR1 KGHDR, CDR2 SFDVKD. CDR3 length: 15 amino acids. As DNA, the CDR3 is TGTGCCACCAGTGATTTGGGGACTACGACCGGGGAGCTGTTTTTT. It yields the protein CATSDLGTTTGELFF.

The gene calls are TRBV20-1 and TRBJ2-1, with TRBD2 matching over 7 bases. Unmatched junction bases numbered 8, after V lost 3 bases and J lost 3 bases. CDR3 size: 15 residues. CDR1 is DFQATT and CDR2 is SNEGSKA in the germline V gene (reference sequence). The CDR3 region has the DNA TGCAGTGCTAGCCGACTAGCCCAACTCTACAATGAGCAGTTCTTC. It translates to CSASRLAQLYNEQFF.